This T cell receptor beta chain derives from a study of shared clonotypes between healthy human individuals (dated by TCRdb to about 2020). With regard to the full study: Two women and three men aged 18 to 49 years were included in the cohort. For each donor, three plates each were used for CD4 naive and CD4 memory, two plates were used for CD8 naive, and one plate was used for CD8 memory. The study deeply sequenced blood TCR repertoires of about five healthy adults to estimate repertoire size and the extent of clonotype sharing between individuals. Different laboratories and diverse techniques were used to prepare libraries and sequence TCR repertoires, to increase sequencing depth and limit assay-specific biases. Per donor, leukapheresis produced somewhere between about 0.85 and 8.9 billion PBMCs. Paper-wide results and their limitations: Roughly 5.2% of naive CD4, 3.5% of naive CD8, 2% to 2.5% of memory CD4, and around 0.4% of memory CD8 clonotypes were shared across several donors. Sampling was restricted to blood, and TCR repertoires in tissues likely differ from the TCR repertoires found in blood. The small number of donors limited the genetic and exposure-history diversity represented. Pairwise subsampling led to the expectation that sequencing depth would affect the degree of clonotype sharing among donors. Naive subsets generally had larger estimated clonotype richness than memory subsets. Clonotypes shared by all four sorted-subset donors showed higher generation probabilities than non-shared clonotypes. Rarefaction of sorted-subset datasets indicated incomplete sequencing despite the large sequencing depth.

Using the deep immunoSEQ assay, multiplex PCR amplified TCR CDR3 regions from genomic DNA. For each cell subset, the extracted genomic DNA was distributed evenly across all wells of several immunoSEQ 96-well plates, and each plate served as one replicate. For sorted subsets, each replicate PCR was loaded with approximately 0.2 ug genomic DNA, equivalent to 32,000 or so T cell genomes. The purified libraries were quantified using a Qubit 3.0 fluorometer, sized with a Bioanalyzer 2100, and then quantified again using the KAPA Library Quantification kit. Every immunoSEQ 96-well plate was sequenced on a separate single-read 150-cycle Illumina NextSeq 550 flow cell. Per the original workflow: Because the immunoSEQ output included only junctional sequences and no quality scores, the filtering could not be the same as the filtering used for full-length reads. Sequences were annotated with PyIR, a Python wrapper for IgBLAST v1.9, using IMGT germline references to assign V/J genes and CDR3. Any read was removed if the V/J assignment was weak (E-value above 1e-6), the CDR3 was missing, or the read contained stop codons, out-of-frame junctions, or ambiguous translated residues. V3J clonotypes were defined as sequences sharing the same inferred V gene, J gene, and CDR3 amino acid sequence. Percentage overlap between repertoires was computed as shared unique clonotypes divided by the size of the smaller repertoire. Repertoire richness was assessed with RTK rarefaction, the Chao1 estimator, and Recon v2.1 estimates of unobserved clonotypes. For all TCRbeta clonotypes obtained by the gDNA method from four donors, generation probabilities were computed with OLGA. In TCRdb, the immuneACCESS table is reduced to in-frame sequences with V and J assigned. These tables do not hold every clone; where another copy was compared, an unresolved V gene accounts for under half, and the others remain unexplained. The DNA was the basis for D and trimming; V, J and clone size are from that table. The sample table contains about 820,000 clones; only one count was recorded for 80% to 95% of them. The ten largest clones capture 20% to 30% of the sample.

This clone has a single count. Its antigen is still unknown. Per-base quality was not reported, and no clone a single base away is much larger than it. CDR1 and CDR2, looked up from the germline V gene, are MDHEN and SYDVKM. V lost 5 bases and J lost 1 base; the stretch between them is 11 bases long. The CDR3 numbers 15 residues from cysteine through phenylalanine. The only DNA kept is the CDR3, 45 bases in frame from the first base. CD8 naive samples were obtained by positive selection for CCR7 among CD45RO-negative cells, yielding a CD45RA+CCR7+ population from which TemRA cells were excluded. The donors were healthy, HIV-negative adults with no recently reported acute infections or vaccinations. Every donor was a Caucasian adult living in Nashville, Tennessee, USA. Blood was collected by leukapheresis, and PBMCs were isolated by Ficoll-Histopaque density gradient centrifugation and then cryopreserved in liquid nitrogen vapor phase. Analytical flow cytometry was used to check the purity and quantity of each magnetically sorted T cell population. Genomic DNA was isolated from every sorted fraction and measured by UV absorbance on a Nanodrop 2000c.

Sequenced: naive CD8+ T cells sorted from blood. Sample cell subset or site, as interpreted from the label and publication: CD45RA+CCR7+. This clonotype was sampled from a man younger than 40 in good health. The rearrangement joined TRBV28 to TRBJ2-2; there is no confident call for the D gene. The CDR3 in this case is CASSMHDRNTGELFF. The DNA is as follows: TGTGCCAGCAGTATGCATGACCGGAACACCGGGGAGCTGTTTTTT.